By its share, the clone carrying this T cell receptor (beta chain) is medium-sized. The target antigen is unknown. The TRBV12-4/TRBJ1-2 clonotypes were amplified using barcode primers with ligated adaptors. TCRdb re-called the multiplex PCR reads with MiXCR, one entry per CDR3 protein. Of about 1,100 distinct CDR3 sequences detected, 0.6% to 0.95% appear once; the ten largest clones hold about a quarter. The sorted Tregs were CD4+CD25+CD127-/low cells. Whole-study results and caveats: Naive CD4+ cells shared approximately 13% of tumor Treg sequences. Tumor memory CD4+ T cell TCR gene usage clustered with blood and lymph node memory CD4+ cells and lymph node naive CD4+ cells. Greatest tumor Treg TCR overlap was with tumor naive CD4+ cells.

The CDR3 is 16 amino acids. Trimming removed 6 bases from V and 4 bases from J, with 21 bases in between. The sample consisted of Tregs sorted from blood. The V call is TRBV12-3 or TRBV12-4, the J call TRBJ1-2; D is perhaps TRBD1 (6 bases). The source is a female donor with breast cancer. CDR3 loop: CASSARDTRKAYGYTF. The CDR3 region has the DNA TGTGCCAGCAGCGCACGGGACACCCGTAAAGCCTATGGCTACACCTTC.